The sequence of this T cell receptor (beta chain) was determined in a study of regulatory T cells in long-lasting Graves disease. Researchers made TCR beta libraries by using iRepertoire HTBI primers and running Arm-PCR on CDR3 regions. TCRdb passed the multiplex PCR reads through MiXCR, listing each CDR3 protein once. The repertoire holds 510,000 or so distinct CDR3 sequences, with 12% as singletons. The V and J ends lost 2 bases and 6 bases respectively, with 5 bases between them. The CDR3 has 12 amino acids. Germline CDR1 and CDR2: MNHNS and SASEGT. The study, taken as a whole, reports: Patients whose Graves' disease persisted exhibited lower TCR diversity than those newly diagnosed.

This clonotype was observed a handful of times. Its antigen is not known. Stated time point: newly diagnosed GD, antithyroid drugs for less than 3 months. RNA extracted from PBMCs served as the sequencing template. This same sample was also part of a study on T cells in Graves' hyperthyroidism and ophthalmopathy.

The chain employs TRBV6-1 and TRBJ2-1; D ambiguous. This TCR derives from a woman aged 30 to 39 with Graves disease. The sample in question was peripheral blood mononuclear cells (PBMCs), obtained at new diagnosis, from a patient treated with antithyroid drugs. CDR3 amino acids: CASSELFNEQFF. CDR3 sequence (DNA): TGTGCCAGCAGTGAACTTTTCAATGAGCAGTTCTTC.